This is a list of T cell receptor beta chains from one sample in a study of identical twins. TCRdb called the 5' RACE reads again in MiXCR, with one record for every CDR3 protein. The sample has some 240,000 distinct CDR3 sequences; about 8.9% are singletons. The sample was also reused in another study, on yellow fever vaccine responses in identical twins.

Sequencing input: CD8+ T cells sorted from blood. The source of these receptors is a woman younger than 30 in good health. CDR3s include the opening cysteine and the closing phenylalanine or tryptophan. The D gene is left open where the match is weak. Only part of the rows carry a size: once, few, many, or a class if the clone is expanded.

>NA|TRBJ2-7|TRBD2|TRBV20-1
CSARIAGGYEQYF
TGCAGTGCCCGAATAGCGGGAGGGTACGAGCAGTACTTC
>many|TRBJ2-7|TRBD2|TRBV7-2
CASSPGTSVWYEQYF
TGTGCCAGCAGCCCGGGGACTAGCGTGTGGTACGAGCAGTACTTC
>many|TRBJ2-3|TRBD2|TRBV4-2
CASSHFRLAGPSGDTQYF
TGTGCCAGCAGCCATTTTCGACTAGCGGGGCCTTCGGGGGATACGCAGTATTTT
>NA|TRBJ2-7|TRBD1|TRBV24-1
CATRRRTGGCDEQYF
TGTGCCACCAGAAGGCGGACAGGGGGGTGTGACGAGCAGTACTTC
>few|TRBJ1-2|TRBD1|TRBV6-5
CASSHQGQLYGYTF
TGTGCCAGCAGTCACCAGGGACAGCTCTATGGCTACACCTTC
>many|TRBJ2-1|NA|TRBV7-2
CASSSPPYNEQFF
TGTGCCAGCAGCTCCCCCCCCTACAATGAGCAGTTCTTC
>few|TRBJ2-1|NA|TRBV4-3
CASSQSTGSTYNEQFF
TGCGCCAGCAGCCAATCAACAGGGAGTACCTACAATGAGCAGTTCTTC
>few|TRBJ2-1|TRBD1|TRBV12-3/TRBV12-4
CASRLQGNEQFF
TGTGCCAGCAGACTACAGGGGAATGAGCAGTTCTTC
>many|TRBJ1-5|NA|TRBV20-1
CSAREGGNSNQPQHF
TGCAGTGCTAGAGAGGGGGGGAATAGCAATCAGCCCCAGCATTTT
>many|TRBJ1-2|TRBD1|TRBV15
CATSRTSGGYGYTF
TGTGCCACCAGCAGAACCTCAGGGGGCTATGGCTACACCTTC
>few|TRBJ2-5|NA|TRBV12-3/TRBV12-4
CASSWVPGETQYF
TGTGCCAGCAGTTGGGTCCCAGGGGAGACCCAGTACTTC
>NA|TRBJ2-1|TRBD1|TRBV7-9
CASSLSPGTGIYNEQFF
TGTGCCAGCAGCTTATCCCCCGGGACAGGGATATACAATGAGCAGTTCTTC
>once|TRBJ2-5|TRBD1|TRBV9
CASSTNRDSQETQYF
TGTGCCAGCAGCACGAACCGGGACAGCCAAGAGACCCAGTACTTC
>NA|TRBJ2-7|TRBD1|TRBV7-9
CASSLIGDRAPYEQYF
TGTGCCAGCAGCCTCATTGGGGACAGGGCCCCCTACGAGCAGTACTTC
>NA|TRBJ2-3|NA|TRBV7-9
CASSSRDTSTDTQYF
TGTGCCAGCAGTTCCCGGGACACAAGCACAGATACGCAGTATTTT
>many|TRBJ2-7|TRBD1|TRBV20-1
CSAGTGEVGEQYF
TGCAGTGCTGGGACAGGGGAAGTAGGCGAGCAGTACTTC
>NA|TRBJ2-5|NA|TRBV7-2
CASTFQSGSETQYF
TGTGCCAGCACGTTTCAGTCTGGGTCAGAGACCCAGTACTTC
>many|TRBJ2-3|NA|TRBV15
CATSRAGSAGDSTDTQYF
TGTGCCACCAGCAGAGCCGGTTCAGCGGGCGACAGCACAGATACGCAGTATTTT
>NA|TRBJ2-1|NA|TRBV2
CASSGRPNPEQFF
TGTGCCAGCAGTGGACGGCCCAATCCAGAGCAGTTCTTC
>many|TRBJ2-7|NA|TRBV28
CASSFLSYEQYF
TGTGCCAGCAGTTTCCTCTCCTACGAGCAGTACTTC
>NA|TRBJ2-5|TRBD1|TRBV12-3/TRBV12-4
CAICQFTRDRAHQETQYF
TGTGCCATCTGCCAATTTACCCGGGACAGGGCCCACCAAGAGACCCAGTACTTC
>many|TRBJ2-7|NA|TRBV6-1
CASLGGDHYEQYF
TGTGCCAGCTTAGGGGGGGACCACTACGAGCAGTACTTC
>few|TRBJ2-1|TRBD2|TRBV2
CASSEALPVSGENEQFF
TGTGCCAGCAGTGAAGCCCTACCCGTTAGCGGGGAGAATGAGCAGTTCTTC
>NA|TRBJ2-2|NA|TRBV11-2
CASSTTSGAGTGELFF
TGTGCCAGCAGCACGACCTCGGGCGCGGGCACCGGGGAGCTGTTTTTT
>many|TRBJ2-1|TRBD2|TRBV15
CATSRDRAAGHYNEQFF
TGTGCCACCAGCAGAGATCGGGCAGCGGGGCATTACAATGAGCAGTTCTTC
>many|TRBJ2-1|TRBD2|TRBV28
CASSFSGSDLYNEQFF
TGTGCCAGCAGTTTCAGCGGGAGCGATCTTTACAATGAGCAGTTCTTC
>few|TRBJ2-1|NA|TRBV20-1
CSASETSTTMVQFF
TGCAGTGCTAGCGAGACTAGTACTACAATGGTGCAGTTCTTC
>many|TRBJ2-3|NA|TRBV29-1
CSVDLWGQASFVGTDTQYF
TGCAGCGTTGATCTCTGGGGTCAAGCGAGCTTTGTGGGCACAGATACGCAGTATTTT
>few|TRBJ2-5|NA|TRBV10-3
CAISDYEKPITRGGEETQYF
TGTGCCATCAGCGATTATGAGAAACCAATCACCCGGGGAGGCGAAGAGACCCAGTACTTC
>NA|TRBJ2-7|TRBD1|TRBV5-8
CASSFSPRGPSYEQYF
TGTGCCAGCAGCTTTTCGCCCAGGGGGCCCTCCTACGAGCAGTACTTC
>few|TRBJ2-7|NA|TRBV20-1
CSASGNSYEQYF
TGCAGTGCTAGCGGGAACTCCTACGAGCAGTACTTC
>NA|TRBJ2-7|NA|TRBV6-2/TRBV6-3
CASRILDDSFYEQYF
TGTGCCAGCAGAATATTGGACGATAGTTTCTACGAGCAGTACTTC
>NA|TRBJ2-1|TRBD2|TRBV2
CASSEFLTSGRNDEQFF
TGTGCCAGCAGTGAGTTCCTCACTAGCGGGAGGAACGATGAGCAGTTCTTC
>NA|TRBJ2-3|TRBD2|TRBV27
CASSSLTSGYSTDTQYF
TGTGCCAGCAGTTCCCTGACTAGCGGGTATAGCACAGATACGCAGTATTTT
>few|TRBJ2-7|NA|TRBV20-1
CSARIYLAGHYEQYF
TGCAGTGCTAGGATATATCTGGCCGGGCACTACGAGCAGTACTTC
>few|TRBJ2-5|NA|TRBV29-1
CSVPGDQETQYF
TGCAGCGTCCCGGGAGACCAAGAGACCCAGTACTTC
>many|TRBJ1-3|NA|TRBV6-5
CASSYPGGTIYF
TGTGCCAGCAGTTACCCCGGAGGGACCATATATTTT
>few|TRBJ2-5|NA|TRBV28
CASSFGVGPETQYF
TGTGCCAGCAGTTTTGGGGTGGGACCGGAGACCCAGTACTTC
>few|TRBJ1-5|TRBD1|TRBV12-3/TRBV12-4
CASTQGASQPQHF
TGTGCCAGCACTCAGGGGGCAAGTCAGCCCCAGCATTTT
>NA|TRBJ2-1|NA|TRBV4-1
CASSQGIEAALDEQFF
TGCGCCAGCAGCCAAGGAATTGAGGCCGCCTTGGATGAGCAGTTCTTC
>many|TRBJ2-7|NA|TRBV7-9
CASSLGSLNEQYF
TGTGCCAGCAGCTTAGGCAGTCTAAACGAGCAGTACTTC
>NA|TRBJ2-3|NA|TRBV21-1
CASSIFSSGTGGVETTDTQYF
TGTGCCAGCAGCATATTTTCCTCCGGGACAGGGGGCGTCGAGACCACAGATACGCAGTATTTT
>many|TRBJ2-7|TRBD2|TRBV4-2
CASSQEGGASGRWGNYEQYF
TGTGCCAGCAGCCAAGAGGGGGGAGCTAGCGGGAGATGGGGAAACTACGAGCAGTACTTC
>once|TRBJ2-5|TRBD2|TRBV7-3
CASSSGLAGVYQETRYF
TGTGCCAGCAGCTCCGGACTAGCGGGAGTTTACCAAGAGACCCGGTACTTC
>many|TRBJ2-1|TRBD2|TRBV7-9
CASSHASGSSYNEQFF
TGTGCCAGCAGCCATGCTAGCGGTAGCTCCTACAATGAGCAGTTCTTC
>many|TRBJ2-1|TRBD2|TRBV11-1
CASSSIITSGRAYNEQFF
TGTGCCAGCAGCTCCATAATTACTAGCGGGAGAGCCTACAATGAGCAGTTCTTC
>NA|TRBJ2-7|TRBD2|TRBV11-2
CASSFPPSGAGGVYEQYF
TGTGCCAGCAGCTTCCCCCCCAGCGGAGCGGGGGGAGTATACGAGCAGTACTTC
>NA|TRBJ2-2|TRBD2|TRBV7-9
CASSPRGGINTGELFF
TGTGCCAGCAGCCCCCGGGGGGGGATTAACACCGGGGAGCTGTTTTTT
>many|TRBJ2-7|TRBD2|TRBV27
CASSLTSAYEQYF
TGTGCCAGCAGTTTGACTAGCGCCTACGAGCAGTACTTC
>NA|TRBJ2-7|NA|TRBV7-2
CASSLVGGLEEQYF
TGTGCCAGCAGCTTAGTCGGGGGGCTCGAAGAGCAGTACTTC
>NA|TRBJ2-7|NA|TRBV7-6
CASSSGHEQYF
TGTGCCAGCAGCTCAGGGCACGAGCAGTACTTC
>few|TRBJ2-1|NA|TRBV5-1
CASSFLSNEQFF
TGCGCCAGCAGCTTCTTGAGCAATGAGCAGTTCTTC
>few|TRBJ2-7|TRBD2|TRBV27
CASSFSAGAFDEQYF
TGTGCCAGCAGTTTTTCAGCGGGGGCGTTTGACGAGCAGTACTTC
>NA|TRBJ2-1|TRBD2|TRBV9
CASSPRGSGRISYNEQFF
TGTGCCAGCAGCCCGAGGGGTAGCGGGAGGATCTCCTACAATGAGCAGTTCTTC
>once|TRBJ2-3|NA|TRBV27
CASRSTPDGSTDTQYF
TGTGCCAGCAGAAGTACTCCGGACGGTAGCACAGATACGCAGTATTTT